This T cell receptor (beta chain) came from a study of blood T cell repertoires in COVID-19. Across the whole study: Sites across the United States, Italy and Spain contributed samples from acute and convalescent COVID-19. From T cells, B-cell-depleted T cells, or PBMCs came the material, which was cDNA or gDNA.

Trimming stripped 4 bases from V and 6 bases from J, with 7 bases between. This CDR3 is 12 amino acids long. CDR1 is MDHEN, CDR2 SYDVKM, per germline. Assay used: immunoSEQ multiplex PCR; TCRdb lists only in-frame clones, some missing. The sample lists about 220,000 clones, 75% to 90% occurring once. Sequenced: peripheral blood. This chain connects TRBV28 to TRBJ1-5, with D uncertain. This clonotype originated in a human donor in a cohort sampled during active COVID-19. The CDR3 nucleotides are TGTGCCAGCAGTTCAGGACTTCAGCCCCAGCATTTT. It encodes CASSSGLQPQHF.